A selection of T cell receptor beta chains follows, all from one sample in a study of T cell responses to AZD1222 COVID-19 vaccine. Assay used: immunoSEQ multiplex PCR; TCRdb lists only in-frame clones, some missing. Among about 110,000 clones listed, 85% to 90% were seen once. The sample was peripheral blood, taken 28 days after the second AZD1222 dose. Source of these receptors: an adult who received the AZD1222 COVID-19 vaccine. The CDR3 runs from the conserved cysteine through the conserved F or W. A D gene is named only where the DNA matches it firmly. Clone size is stated in some rows and not others, as once, few, many or a class when expanded.

>NA|TRBD1|TRBJ2-7|TRBV7-9
CASSPRTGYGEQYF
TGTGCCAGCAGCCCAAGGACAGGGTATGGCGAGCAGTACTTC
>NA|NA|TRBJ2-6|TRBV4-1
CASSQARQGTGANVLTF
TGCGCCAGCAGCCAAGCTAGGCAGGGTACTGGGGCCAACGTCCTGACTTTC
>few|NA|TRBJ1-4|TRBV4-1
CASSQEAWGSREKLFF
TGCGCCAGCAGCCAAGAAGCCTGGGGGAGTCGTGAAAAACTGTTTTTT
>NA|TRBD2|TRBJ2-1|TRBV28
CASSLGGGLGQVGEQFF
TGTGCCAGCAGTTTAGGAGGGGGACTAGGCCAGGTGGGTGAGCAGTTCTTC
>NA|NA|TRBJ2-1|TRBV27
CASNLIRSVHNEQFF
TGTGCCAGCAATCTAATTCGGAGTGTCCACAATGAGCAGTTCTTC
>NA|NA|TRBJ2-4|TRBV29-1
CSVEGLGTPVRHF
TGCAGCGTTGAGGGGCTGGGGACCCCGGTTCGTCACTTC
>NA|NA|TRBJ2-7|TRBV12-3/TRBV12-4
CASSLGRDEQYF
TGTGCCAGCAGTTTAGGCAGGGACGAGCAGTACTTC
>NA|NA|TRBJ2-3|TRBV12-3/TRBV12-4
CASSSSADTQYF
TGTGCCAGCAGTTCGAGTGCGGATACGCAGTATTTT
>NA|NA|TRBJ1-2|TRBV4-1
CASSLDTGSNYGYTF
TGCGCCAGCAGCCTTGACACAGGGTCGAACTATGGCTACACCTTC
>NA|NA|TRBJ1-1|TRBV29-1
CSVAVNEDTEAFF
TGCAGCGTGGCAGTGAATGAGGACACTGAAGCTTTCTTT
>NA|NA|TRBJ1-3|TRBV20-1
CSASGTPRNTIYF
TGCAGTGCTAGTGGAACTCCAAGAAACACCATATATTTT
>NA|TRBD1|TRBJ1-5|TRBV15
CATSRDPTGQQPQHF
TGTGCCACCAGCAGAGATCCGACAGGGCAGCAGCCCCAGCATTTT
>NA|NA|TRBJ1-2|TRBV5-5
CASSLAGIYGYTF
TGTGCCAGCAGCTTGGCCGGGATCTATGGCTACACCTTC
>NA|NA|TRBJ2-4|TRBV28
CASSDTADIQYF
TGTGCCAGCAGCGACACGGCGGACATTCAGTACTTC
>NA|NA|TRBJ1-6|TRBV5-1
CASSFLGRGSPLHF
TGCGCCAGCAGCTTTTTAGGGAGGGGTTCACCCCTCCACTTT
>NA|TRBD1|TRBJ1-2|TRBV27
CASSPGQAYYGYTF
TGTGCCAGCAGCCCGGGACAGGCCTACTATGGCTACACCTTC
>few|TRBD2|TRBJ2-1|TRBV5-4
CASSWGLAGPTEQFF
TGTGCCAGCAGCTGGGGACTAGCGGGACCCACTGAGCAGTTCTTC
>NA|NA|TRBJ1-5|TRBV3-1/TRBV3-2
CASSQGRRGQPQHF
TGTGCCAGCAGCCAAGGTAGGAGGGGTCAGCCCCAGCATTTT